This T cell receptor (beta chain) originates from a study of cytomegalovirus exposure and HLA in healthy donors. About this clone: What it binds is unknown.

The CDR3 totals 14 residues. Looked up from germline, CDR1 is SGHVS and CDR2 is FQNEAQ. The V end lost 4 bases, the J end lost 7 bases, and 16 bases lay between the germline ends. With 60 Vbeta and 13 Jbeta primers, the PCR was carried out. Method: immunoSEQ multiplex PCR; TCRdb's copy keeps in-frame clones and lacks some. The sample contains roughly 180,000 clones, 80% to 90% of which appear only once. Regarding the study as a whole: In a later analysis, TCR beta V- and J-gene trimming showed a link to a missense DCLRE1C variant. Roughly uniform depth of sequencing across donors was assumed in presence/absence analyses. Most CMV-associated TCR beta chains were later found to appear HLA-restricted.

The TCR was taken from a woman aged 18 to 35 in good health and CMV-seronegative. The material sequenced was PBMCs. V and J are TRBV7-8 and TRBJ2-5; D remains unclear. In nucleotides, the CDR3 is TGTGCCAGCAGCTACCTCGGGTCTCCCGGGACCCAGTACTTC. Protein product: CASSYLGSPGTQYF.